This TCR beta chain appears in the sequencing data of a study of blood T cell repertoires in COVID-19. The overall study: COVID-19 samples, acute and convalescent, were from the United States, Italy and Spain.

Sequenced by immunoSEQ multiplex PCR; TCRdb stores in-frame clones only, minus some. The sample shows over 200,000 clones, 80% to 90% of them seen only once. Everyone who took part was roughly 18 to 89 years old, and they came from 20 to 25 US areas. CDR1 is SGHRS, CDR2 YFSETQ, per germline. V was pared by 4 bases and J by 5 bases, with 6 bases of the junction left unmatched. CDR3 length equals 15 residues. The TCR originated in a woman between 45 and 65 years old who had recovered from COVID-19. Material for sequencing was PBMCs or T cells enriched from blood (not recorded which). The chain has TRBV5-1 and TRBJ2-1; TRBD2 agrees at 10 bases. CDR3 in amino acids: CASSKGTSANNEQFF. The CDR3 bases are TGCGCCAGCAGCAAGGGGACTAGCGCAAACAATGAGCAGTTCTTC.